This is a list of T cell receptor beta chains from one sample in a study of blood T cells in healthy people across ages. TCRdb reprocessed the 5' RACE reads via MiXCR and lists one record per CDR3 protein. The sample has 720,000 or so distinct CDR3 sequences, about 43% seen once; the top ten hold about 32%. The sequencing input was blood. Source of these receptors: an elderly man in good health. CDR3s include the opening cysteine and the closing phenylalanine or tryptophan. The D gene is left open where the match is weak. Not every row has a clone size; where given, it reads once, few, many or a size class.

abundance,d_gene,j_gene,v_gene,CDR3aa,CDR3nt
-,TRBD1,TRBJ1-2,TRBV24-1,CATSDPTGTYGYTF,TGTGCCACCAGTGATCCGACAGGGACCTATGGCTACACCTTC
many,TRBD2,TRBJ2-3,TRBV20-1,CSAEELAGGYTDTQYF,TGCAGTGCGGAAGAACTAGCGGGAGGGTACACAGATACGCAGTATTTT
-,-,TRBJ1-1,TRBV3-1,CASSTQTEAFF,TGTGCCAGCAGCACTCAGACTGAAGCTTTCTTT
-,TRBD1,TRBJ1-5,TRBV6-1,CASSEGQGGGQPQHF,TGTGCCAGCAGTGAAGGACAGGGGGGGGGTCAGCCCCAGCATTTT
many,-,TRBJ1-1,TRBV7-2,CASSLLRGGRSTEAFF,TGTGCCAGCAGCTTACTACGGGGGGGGCGTAGCACTGAAGCTTTCTTT
-,TRBD2,TRBJ2-7,TRBV29-1,CSVGAIRGGRSEQYF,TGCAGCGTTGGGGCTATACGGGGAGGGCGGAGCGAGCAGTACTTC
-,-,TRBJ2-5,TRBV12-3/TRBV12-4,CASSLAGATQETQYF,TGTGCCAGCAGTTTAGCGGGGGCGACGCAAGAGACCCAGTACTTC
-,-,TRBJ2-5,TRBV25-1,CASSEDSQETQYF,TGTGCCAGCAGTGAAGACAGCCAAGAGACCCAGTACTTC
once,TRBD1,TRBJ1-6,TRBV18,CASSPGTGGQSPLHF,TGTGCCAGCTCACCCGGGACAGGGGGTCAATCACCCCTCCACTTT
few,-,TRBJ2-1,TRBV6-2/TRBV6-3,CASGWSYNEQFF,TGTGCCAGCGGATGGTCCTACAATGAGCAGTTCTTC
few,-,TRBJ2-7,TRBV9,CASSPATLVSEQYF,TGTGCCAGCAGCCCCGCGACTCTTGTTTCCGAGCAGTACTTC
few,TRBD1,TRBJ2-7,TRBV7-2,CASSLAGQPPYEQYF,TGTGCCAGCAGCTTAGCGGGACAGCCGCCCTACGAGCAGTACTTC
-,TRBD1,TRBJ1-1,TRBV6-5,CASSSGDSTEAFF,TGTGCCAGCAGTTCTGGGGACAGCACTGAAGCTTTCTTT
-,-,TRBJ2-1,TRBV4-1,CASSQDEGDGSYEQFF,TGCGCCAGCAGCCAAGATGAGGGGGACGGTAGCTATGAGCAGTTCTTC
-,TRBD1,TRBJ1-2,TRBV7-2,CASSPTNKGQGGYTF,TGTGCCAGCAGCCCGACAAACAAGGGACAGGGCGGCTACACCTTC
-,TRBD1,TRBJ1-2,TRBV5-4,CASSLASGGYGYTF,TGTGCCAGCAGCTTGGCATCAGGGGGCTATGGCTACACCTTC
few,TRBD2,TRBJ2-7,TRBV7-2,CASSLASGGARSYEQYF,TGTGCCAGCAGCTTAGCTAGCGGGGGGGCCCGGAGCTACGAGCAGTACTTC
many,TRBD1,TRBJ1-2,TRBV20-1,CSAMPGGGYGYTF,TGCAGTGCCATGCCAGGGGGCGGCTATGGCTACACCTTC
few,-,TRBJ2-5,TRBV27,CASSSYGETQYF,TGTGCCAGCAGTTCCTATGGGGAGACCCAGTACTTC
few,TRBD1,TRBJ2-6,TRBV5-5,CASSHDRAGANVLTF,TGTGCCAGCAGTCATGACAGGGCTGGGGCCAACGTCCTGACTTTC
-,-,TRBJ2-1,TRBV24-1,CATSDVYEQFF,TGTGCCACCAGTGATGTCTATGAGCAGTTCTTC
-,TRBD2,TRBJ2-7,TRBV19,CASRPGAGSSYEQYF,TGTGCCAGTAGGCCTGGAGCGGGAAGCTCCTACGAGCAGTACTTC
once,TRBD1,TRBJ2-1,TRBV6-5,CASSSTRGQDRAYNEQFF,TGTGCCAGCAGTTCTACCCGGGGGCAGGACAGGGCCTACAATGAGCAGTTCTTC
-,-,TRBJ2-7,TRBV28,CASSPDVPYEQYF,TGTGCCAGCAGTCCGGACGTACCCTACGAGCAGTACTTC
-,-,TRBJ2-1,TRBV28,CASSLSGTDNEQFF,TGTGCCAGCAGTTTATCAGGGACTGACAATGAGCAGTTCTTC
-,-,TRBJ2-5,TRBV20-1,CSARRLTTPQETQYF,TGCAGTGCGCGCAGGCTTACGACACCCCAAGAGACCCAGTACTTC
once,-,TRBJ2-7,TRBV20-1,CSARDRRASYEQYF,TGCAGTGCTAGAGATAGAAGGGCCTCCTACGAGCAGTACTTC
-,TRBD1,TRBJ2-4,TRBV5-5,CASSLGTGTGKNIQYF,TGTGCCAGCAGCTTGGGTACCGGGACAGGGAAAAACATTCAGTACTTC
-,-,TRBJ2-1,TRBV2,CASSETGRGGNEQFF,TGTGCCAGCAGTGAGACAGGGAGGGGGGGGAATGAGCAGTTCTTC
few,-,TRBJ2-3,TRBV20-1,CSACLPGVGFDTQYF,TGCAGTGCTTGCCTCCCGGGAGTTGGATTTGATACGCAGTATTTT
few,-,TRBJ2-3,TRBV6-6,CASIDTYAGSTDTQYF,TGTGCCAGCATCGACACCTACGCGGGGAGTACAGATACGCAGTATTTT
few,-,TRBJ2-5,TRBV30,CAWSPSGRETQYF,TGTGCCTGGAGTCCCTCAGGGCGAGAGACCCAGTACTTC
many,-,TRBJ2-3,TRBV11-2,CASSFWGGNTQYF,TGTGCCAGCAGCTTTTGGGGAGGAAATACGCAGTATTTT
-,-,TRBJ2-3,TRBV9,CASNREGTDTQYF,TGTGCCAGCAATAGGGAGGGCACAGATACGCAGTATTTT
-,-,TRBJ1-2,TRBV6-5,CASSYGQGDVYGYTF,TGTGCCAGCAGTTACGGGCAGGGCGATGTCTATGGCTACACCTTC
many,-,TRBJ2-7,TRBV7-8,CASSLPSGSYEQYF,TGTGCCAGCAGCTTACCTTCGGGGTCCTACGAGCAGTACTTC
few,-,TRBJ2-7,TRBV27,CASKSGSYEQYF,TGTGCCAGCAAAAGCGGGTCCTACGAGCAGTACTTC
-,-,TRBJ2-3,TRBV18,CASSPRQGEDTQYF,TGTGCCAGCTCACCACGCCAGGGAGAGGATACGCAGTATTTT
-,-,TRBJ2-7,TRBV9,CASSVALSITPYEQYF,TGTGCCAGCAGCGTAGCGCTCAGCATTACCCCCTACGAGCAGTACTTC
-,TRBD2,TRBJ2-5,TRBV7-2,CASSTGTTRRTQYF,TGTGCCAGCAGCACCGGGACTACTCGGAGGACCCAGTACTTC
-,-,TRBJ1-5,TRBV5-1,CASSPSGAGSGAQPQHF,TGCGCCAGCAGCCCGTCGGGTGCAGGGTCGGGGGCGCAGCCCCAGCATTTT
few,-,TRBJ1-6,TRBV7-2,CASSYPSTQGIGNSPLHF,TGTGCCAGCAGCTATCCGTCTACCCAGGGGATAGGGAATTCACCCCTCCACTTT
-,-,TRBJ1-2,TRBV27,CASSPRGEGGGYTF,TGTGCCAGCAGTCCCAGAGGGGAGGGAGGTGGCTACACCTTC
few,TRBD2,TRBJ2-5,TRBV2,CASRGLAGPQETQYF,TGTGCCAGCAGAGGACTAGCGGGGCCCCAAGAGACCCAGTACTTC
-,-,TRBJ2-1,TRBV7-2,CASSLSMIEQFF,TGTGCCAGCAGCCTCTCTATGATTGAGCAGTTCTTC
few,-,TRBJ2-3,TRBV5-1,CASSLGRATDTQYF,TGCGCCAGCAGCTTGGGTCGGGCCACAGATACGCAGTATTTT
few,TRBD1,TRBJ2-3,TRBV6-4,CASSSGQGRQDTQYF,TGTGCCAGCAGCTCAGGACAGGGCCGTCAAGATACGCAGTATTTT
-,-,TRBJ2-7,TRBV24-1,CATSVGGSSYEQYF,TGTGCCACCAGTGTAGGGGGGAGCTCCTATGAGCAGTACTTC
-,TRBD2,TRBJ2-1,TRBV6-2/TRBV6-3,CAGSYSSGSLSYNEQFF,TGTGCCGGCAGTTACTCTAGCGGGAGCCTCTCCTACAATGAGCAGTTCTTC
many,-,TRBJ2-6,TRBV29-1,CSVDTGLSGANVLTF,TGCAGCGTTGATACAGGCCTCTCTGGGGCCAACGTCCTGACTTTC
-,TRBD2,TRBJ2-5,TRBV28,CASSRGLAVREETQYF,TGTGCCAGCAGCCGCGGACTAGCGGTTCGCGAAGAGACCCAGTACTTC
many,-,TRBJ2-3,TRBV7-2,CASSVPTITSRAQYF,TGTGCCAGCAGCGTCCCAACTATAACTAGTAGGGCGCAGTATTTT
-,-,TRBJ2-5,TRBV11-2,CASSGRGLTQETQYF,TGTGCCAGCAGCGGGCGGGGACTGACACAAGAGACCCAGTACTTC
-,-,TRBJ2-1,TRBV28,CASSVTIGAYNEQFF,TGTGCCAGCAGTGTTACTATCGGAGCCTACAATGAGCAGTTCTTC
-,-,TRBJ2-1,TRBV7-3,CASGESGSSYNEQFF,TGTGCCAGCGGCGAATCCGGGAGCTCCTACAATGAGCAGTTCTTC
-,-,TRBJ2-3,TRBV7-2,CASSTALGSDTQYF,TGTGCCAGCAGCACGGCACTAGGTTCAGATACGCAGTATTTT
many,TRBD1,TRBJ1-4,TRBV9,CASSTLGGTGREKLFF,TGTGCCAGCAGCACATTGGGGGGGACAGGGAGAGAAAAACTGTTTTTT
-,TRBD1,TRBJ2-1,TRBV7-2,CASKPGTDHNEQFF,TGTGCCAGCAAACCCGGGACAGACCACAATGAGCAGTTCTTC
-,-,TRBJ1-2,TRBV3-1,CASSPVTGPGYGYTF,TGTGCCAGCAGCCCCGTCACGGGACCGGGCTATGGCTACACCTTC